These 25 T cell receptor beta chains originate from one sample sequenced in a study of T-cell reconstitution after alpha-beta-depleted transplantation in children (TCRdb year 2016). Per the publication, the treatment or condition label means: allogeneic hematopoietic cell transplantation with graft depleted of TCRalphabeta T cells and CD19 B cells. Library creation used PCR. The sequencer listed for this sample is Illumina HiSeq 2500. To normalize quantification of the TCRbeta repertoire, the TCR libraries were built with molecular barcoding that relied on unique molecular identifiers. TCRdb itself trimmed the public reads at Q25 with fastp, ran MiXCR and retained productive beta chains. Identical CDR3 protein sequences are pooled into one entry, listed with their most common genes and DNA. The sample table lists about 200,000 distinct CDR3 sequences, under 8.5% of them with a count of one. The ten largest clones capture less than 7% of the sample.

Sample: PBMCs, taken before TCRalphabeta/CD19-depleted stem cell transplant. The receptors originated from a boy aged 2 to 10 with acute lymphoblastic leukemia, due to receive a stem cell transplant.

The genes are TRBV6-2 or TRBV6-3 and TRBJ2-7; D is undetermined. There are 17 residues in the CDR3. CDR1 is MNHEY, CDR2 SVGEGT, per germline. V lost 6 bases and J 3 bases, leaving 24 bases between the germline ends. CDR3 in DNA: TGTGCCAGCAGCTCCTACGAGCGTCCGAGCGCCTTCTACGAGCAGTACTTC. Its translation is CASSSYERPSAFYEQYF.

The rearrangement joins TRBV4-3 to TRBJ2-5, with a possible D match to TRBD2 (7 bases). The CDR3 is 16 amino acids. Germline CDR1 and CDR2: LGHNA and YSLEER. V was cut by 0 bases and J by 7 bases, with 18 bases left in between. The CDR3 here is CASSQDARGGRGTQYF. As DNA, the CDR3 is TGCGCCAGCAGCCAAGATGCGAGGGGGGGTAGGGGGACCCAGTACTTC.

This clonotype has ten or more counts. This chain links TRBV20-1 with TRBJ2-7, with D possibly being TRBD1 (5 bases). Trimming pared 6 bases from V and 3 bases from J, leaving 18 bases between. This CDR3 region has 14 residues. Germline-derived CDR1 and CDR2 are DFQATT and SNEGSKA (reference sequence). The CDR3 DNA is TGCAGTGCCCCAACCCCGAGACAGCTCTACGAGCAGTACTTC. It encodes CSAPTPRQLYEQYF.

This clonotype has a count of ten or more. The CDR3 bases are TGTGCCAGCAGTCCGACCGGGACAGGAGATCACACCCAGTACTTC. Amino acid sequence: CASSPTGTGDHTQYF. V gene TRBV12-3 or TRBV12-4 combines with J gene TRBJ2-5, with 8 bases identical to TRBD1. This CDR3 is 15 amino acids long. Trimming removed 5 bases from V and 8 bases from J; junction bases left unmatched: 13.

This clonotype was seen at least ten times. The chain couples TRBV28 to TRBJ2-5, with unresolved D. Germline-derived CDR1 and CDR2 are MDHEN and SYDVKM. Trimming took 3 bases from V and 2 from J, leaving 10 bases between them. CDR3 length: 14 amino acids. In DNA, the CDR3 is TGTGCCAGCAGTTTTCGGACGCCACAAGAGACCCAGTACTTC. Its protein is CASSFRTPQETQYF.

This clonotype came up many times. V gene TRBV2 combines with J gene TRBJ2-7, with 14 bases that match TRBD2. V shed 7 bases, J shed 7 bases, and the junction held 9 bases outside the gene matches. In germline, CDR1 is SNHLY, CDR2 FYNNEI. This CDR3 spans 15 amino acids. CDR3 amino acids: CASTVGLAGVKEQYF. The CDR3 DNA reads TGTGCCAGCACCGTGGGACTAGCGGGAGTTAAGGAGCAGTACTTC.

This clonotype was seen a few times. The V gene is TRBV20-1, the J gene TRBJ2-1, with 14 bases that match TRBD2. The CDR3 consists of 17 residues. The ends lost 5 bases at V and 0 bases at J; junction bases unmatched: 6. Germline loops: CDR1 DFQATT, CDR2 SNEGSKA (reference sequence). CDR3 sequence: CSASGLAGGSSYNEQFF. In nucleotides, the CDR3 is TGCAGTGCTTCCGGACTAGCGGGAGGTAGCTCCTACAATGAGCAGTTCTTC.

The V and J genes are TRBV27 and TRBJ1-2; tentative D call: TRBD1 (5 bases). The CDR3 loop spans 12 amino acids. The germline CDR1 and CDR2 sequences are MNHEY and SMNVEV (reference sequence). V lost 5 bases and J lost 6, with 10 bases in between. CDR3 loop: CASSGGVHGYTF. CDR3 nucleotides: TGTGCCAGCAGTGGGGGGGTCCATGGCTACACCTTC.

V is TRBV29-1 and J is TRBJ2-1; 10 bases agree with TRBD2. This CDR3 is 15 amino acids long. J lost 3 bases, V lost 0 bases, and 2 bases had no gene match. The germline gives CDR1 SQVTM, CDR2 ANQGSEA. CDR3 residues: CSVEEAGGLYNEQFF. In DNA, the CDR3 is TGCAGCGTTGAAGAAGCGGGGGGGCTCTACAATGAGCAGTTCTTC.

This clonotype was counted ten times or more. CDR3 amino acids: CSAEGLAGEKSYNEQFF. As DNA, the CDR3 is TGCAGCGCTGAGGGACTAGCGGGAGAAAAATCCTACAATGAGCAGTTCTTC. The gene calls are TRBV29-1 and TRBJ2-1, with 14 bases aligning to TRBD2. The V gene's germline CDR1 is SQVTM and CDR2 ANQGSEA. The length of the CDR3 is 17 residues. V shed 7 bases and J 1 base; nucleotides not matched to a gene: 9.

In its sample, this clonotype was seen a few times. The chain has TRBV7-8 and TRBJ2-7; TRBD1 matches at 11 bases. CDR3 size: 13 residues. Germline assignment: CDR1 SGHVS and CDR2 FQNEAQ. The J segment lost 5 bases and the V segment lost 8 bases, leaving 5 bases of the junction unmatched. The CDR3, as DNA: TGTGCCAGCGGGCGGGACAGGGGGAACGAGCAGTACTTC. Residues: CASGRDRGNEQYF.

This clonotype has only a few counts. The genes are TRBV28 and TRBJ2-2, with 12 nucleotides matching TRBD2. The ends lost 6 bases at V and 7 bases at J; junction bases unmatched: 6. CDR1 and CDR2 from the germline V gene are MDHEN and SYDVKM. This CDR3 has 15 residues. The CDR3 DNA reads TGTGCCAGCAGCCCCCTAGCGGGGGGGGTCGGGGAGCTGTTTTTT. Its protein is CASSPLAGGVGELFF. Based on the CDR3 plus reference TRBV28 and TRBJ2-2, the full variable domain is DVKVTQSSRYLVKRTGEKVFLECVQDMDHENMFWYRQDPGLGLRLIYFSYDVKMKEKGDIPEGYSVSREKKERFSLILESASTNQTSMYLCASSPLAGGVGELFFGEGSRLTVL.

At least ten counts were recorded for this clonotype. V is TRBV27 and J is TRBJ1-1; TRBD1 matches 8 bases. CDR1 and CDR2 from the germline V gene are MNHEY and SMNVEV (reference sequence). This CDR3 is 12 amino acids long. V lost 5 bases to trimming and J lost 6 bases; unmatched junction nucleotides: 2. For the CDR3, the DNA is TGTGCCAGCAGTCAGGGGGCGGCTGAAGCTTTCTTT. Translating it yields CASSQGAAEAFF.

This clonotype was detected only a few times. The chain has TRBV28 and TRBJ2-2; possibly TRBD1 or TRBD2 for D (5 bases each). V lost 7 bases and J 4 bases, leaving 16 bases between the germline ends. CDR1 and CDR2 (germline): MDHEN, SYDVKM. This CDR3 is built from 15 residues. CDR3: CASTGWAGSTGELFF. The DNA for the CDR3 is TGTGCCAGCACTGGTTGGGCAGGGAGCACCGGGGAGCTGTTTTTT.

The chain is built from TRBV11-2 and TRBJ2-6, with D perhaps matching TRBD1 (7 bases). The germline gives CDR1 SGHAT, CDR2 FQNNGV. The CDR3 consists of 19 residues. V gave up 0 bases and J gave up 3 bases, with 18 bases separating them. The CDR3: CASSLDFRQGGGGANVLTF. As DNA, the CDR3 is TGTGCCAGCAGCTTAGATTTTAGACAGGGAGGCGGTGGGGCCAACGTCCTGACTTTC.

This clonotype was seen repeatedly, ten times or more. The CDR3 protein is CASSVHSTTRGVGYTF. CDR3 nucleotides: TGTGCCAGCAGCGTACACTCAACGACACGTGGGGTAGGCTACACCTTC. The rearrangement links TRBV9 to TRBJ1-2, with D uncertain. Germline CDR1 reads SGDLS; CDR2 reads YYNGEE. The germline V and J ends were trimmed by 1 base and 8 bases, with 21 bases remaining between them. The CDR3 loop spans 16 amino acids.

This clonotype has a count of ten or more. This chain links TRBV20-1 with TRBJ2-3; D gene unclear. CDR3 length: 13 amino acids. CDR1 is DFQATT and CDR2 is SNEGSKA in the germline V gene (reference sequence). The V end was cut by 0 bases, the J end by 4 bases, with 8 bases between. CDR3 nucleotide sequence: TGCAGTGCTAGAGAGTACAAGCCAGATACGCAGTATTTT. Translated: CSAREYKPDTQYF.

Turning to this clonotype: A much more abundant neighbour one base away suggests this may be a read error. Likely a read error: the CDR3 ends without its conserved phenylalanine or tryptophan. The chain joins TRBV5-1 to TRBJ2-2; TRBD2 might be the D (5 bases). Germline V CDR1 and CDR2: SGHRS, YFSETQ. CDR3 size: 14 residues. V dropped 0 bases and J dropped 5 bases, with 8 bases sitting between them. CDR3 region: CASSLVGGTGELFC. The CDR3 DNA follows: TGCGCCAGCAGCTTGGTCGGCGGGACCGGGGAGCTGTTTTGT.

At least ten counts were recorded for this clonotype. The chain couples TRBV5-6 to TRBJ2-2, with a tentative D call TRBD2 (6 bases). Trimming removed 0 bases at V and 6 bases at J, with 12 bases between. Germline V gene lookup returns CDR1 SGHDT and CDR2 YYEEEE. The CDR3 covers 15 residues. Here the CDR3 reads CASSLEGRHAGELFF. The CDR3, as DNA: TGTGCCAGCAGCTTGGAGGGGAGGCACGCCGGGGAGCTGTTTTTT. The full variable domain, its missing parts supplied by reference TRBV5-6 and TRBJ2-2, is DAGVTQSPTHLIKTRGQQVTLRCSPKSGHDTVSWYQQALGQGPQFIFQYYEEEERQRGNFPDRFSGHQFPNYSSELNVNALLLGDSALYLCASSLEGRHAGELFFGEGSRLTVL.

This clonotype was observed a few times. CDR3 residues: CASSLGGQGAGEQFF. CDR3 nucleotides: TGTGCCAGCAGCTTAGGGGGACAGGGGGCTGGTGAGCAGTTCTTC. The rearrangement links TRBV11-3 to TRBJ2-1, with 12 nucleotides matching TRBD1. The germline gives CDR1 SGHNT, CDR2 YENEEA. V gave up 1 base and J gave up 9 bases; unmatched junction bases: 4. CDR3 size: 15 residues.

This clonotype was counted a few times. This chain connects TRBV9 to TRBJ1-5, with D hard to call. V lost 0 bases and J lost 3, with 7 bases in between. Per the germline V gene, CDR1 is SGDLS and CDR2 is YYNGEE. This CDR3 spans 14 amino acids. The CDR3 sequence is CASSVEGFNQPQHF. In nucleotides, the CDR3 is TGTGCCAGCAGCGTAGAAGGATTCAATCAGCCCCAGCATTTT. Filled out from reference TRBV9 and TRBJ1-5, the complete variable domain reads DSGVTQTPKHLITATGQRVTLRCSPRSGDLSVYWYQQSLDQGLQFLIQYYNGEERAKGNILERFSAQQFPDLHSELNLSSLELGDSALYFCASSVEGFNQPQHFGDGTRLSIL.

This clonotype was seen ten or more times. This chain links TRBV6-5 with TRBJ2-1; TRBD1 aligns across 10 bases. Trimming removed 6 bases from V and 3 bases from J; junction bases left unmatched: 5. The CDR3 totals 15 residues. The V gene's germline CDR1 is MNHEY and CDR2 SVGAGI. CDR3 nucleotides: TGTGCCAGCAGACGGGGACAGGGGCTCTACAATGAGCAGTTCTTC. This gives the protein CASRRGQGLYNEQFF.

There are many counts of this clonotype. The chain joins TRBV28 to TRBJ2-3; D uncertain. The germline CDR1 and CDR2 sequences are MDHEN and SYDVKM. This CDR3 has 16 residues. V gave up 7 bases and J gave up 3 bases, with 20 bases separating them. The CDR3 here is CASTLTHPGGTDTQYF. In DNA form, the CDR3 reads TGTGCCAGCACTCTTACCCACCCCGGTGGGACAGATACGCAGTATTTT.

This clonotype was detected only a few times. J is TRBJ2-3 and V is TRBV20-1, with 10 bases fitting TRBD1. Germline V gives CDR1 DFQATT, CDR2 SNEGSKA (reference sequence). Trimming removed 5 bases from V and 2 bases from J; junction bases left unmatched: 4. The CDR3 loop spans 14 amino acids. DNA of the CDR3: TGCAGTGCTTGGGACAGGGGTTCCACAGATACGCAGTATTTT. Its protein is CSAWDRGSTDTQYF.

In its sample, this clonotype was seen many times. The chain joins TRBV28 to TRBJ1-2, with 9 bases aligning to TRBD1. Per the germline V gene, CDR1 is MDHEN and CDR2 is SYDVKM. V trimming: 5 bases; J trimming: 4 bases; junction bases outside the gene matches: 5. The CDR3 runs to 14 residues. The CDR3 here is CASSLGQGIYGYTF. The CDR3 DNA follows: TGTGCCAGCAGTCTCGGACAGGGGATCTATGGCTACACCTTC.